The 12 T cell receptor beta chains given below trace back to one sample, sequenced in a study of T-cell reconstitution after alpha-beta-depleted transplantation in children. A TCRbeta library incorporating unique molecular identifiers was prepared. TCRdb processed the PCR reads anew with MiXCR; each CDR3 protein has one entry. The table has roughly 400,000 distinct CDR3 sequences, approximately 42% seen once; the top ten hold 27%. The sequenced sample was PBMCs, obtained before TCRalphabeta/CD19-depleted stem cell transplant. These receptors were obtained from a girl aged 2-10 years with aplastic anemia, due to receive a stem cell transplant.

This clonotype has ten or more counts. The rearrangement links TRBV5-1 to TRBJ2-7; TRBD2 agrees at 7 bases. Germline CDR1 is SGHRS and CDR2 is YFSETQ. The CDR3 spans 14 residues. V lost 3 bases, J lost 0 bases, and 3 bases stayed unmatched. DNA of the CDR3: TGCGCCAGCAGCTCTAGCGGCCCCTCCTACGAGCAGTACTTC. It encodes CASSSSGPSYEQYF.

The rearrangement links TRBV28 to TRBJ1-1; no definite D call. Germline assignment: CDR1 MDHEN and CDR2 SYDVKM. The CDR3 has 14 residues. The ends were cut back, 7 bases at V and 6 bases at J, with 18 bases in the middle. The CDR3 sequence is CASIGSASLPEAFF. The CDR3 nucleotides are TGTGCCAGCATCGGTTCGGCTTCTCTCCCTGAAGCTTTCTTT. The full variable domain, with the rest looked up from reference TRBV28 and TRBJ1-1, is DVKVTQSSRYLVKRTGEKVFLECVQDMDHENMFWYRQDPGLGLRLIYFSYDVKMKEKGDIPEGYSVSREKKERFSLILESASTNQTSMYLCASIGSASLPEAFFGQGTRLTVV.

The V gene is TRBV29-1, the J gene TRBJ1-5; 7 nucleotides agree with TRBD1. The junction had 10 bases not matched to a gene; V was cut back by 7 bases and J by 7 bases. Germline values: CDR1 SQVTM, CDR2 ANQGSEA. This CDR3 comprises 13 residues. In DNA form, the CDR3 reads TGCAGCGCTGCCGAGGGGGCCGGACAGCCCCAGCATTTT. This translates into CSAAEGAGQPQHF. Variable domain in full (rest from reference TRBV29-1 and TRBJ1-5): SAVISQKPSRDICQRGTSLTIQCQVDSQVTMMFWYRQQPGQSLTLIATANQGSEATYESGFVIDKFPISRPNLTFSTLTVSNMSPEDSSIYLCSAAEGAGQPQHFGDGTRLSIL.

V gene TRBV27 combines with J gene TRBJ2-4; 14 positions agree with TRBD2. The junction had 3 bases not matched to a gene; V was cut back by 0 bases and J by 8 bases. The CDR3 length is 16 residues. CDR1 and CDR2 from the germline V gene are MNHEY and SMNVEV (reference sequence). CDR3 nucleotide sequence: TGTGCCAGCAGTTTATCCCCGGGACTAGCGGGGGACATTCAGTACTTC. This codes for CASSLSPGLAGDIQYF.

This clonotype occurred many times. The rearrangement uses TRBV20-1 and TRBJ2-3, with D maybe TRBD1 (6 bases). The CDR3 consists of 14 residues. Germline lookup yields CDR1 DFQATT and CDR2 SNEGSKA (reference sequence). V was pared by 4 bases and J by 0 bases, with 11 bases between. Here the CDR3 reads CSAMTGPSTDTQYF. CDR3 DNA: TGCAGTGCTATGACAGGCCCTAGCACAGATACGCAGTATTTT.

The gene calls are TRBV10-3 and TRBJ2-3; tentatively, D is TRBD1 (6 bases). CDR1 is ENHRY and CDR2 is SYGVKD in the germline V gene. V was trimmed by 2 bases and J by 2 bases, leaving 8 bases between them. This CDR3 is 14 amino acids long. The CDR3 sequence is CAISEGQSTDTQYF. CDR3 nucleotide sequence: TGTGCCATCAGTGAGGGACAGTCCACAGATACGCAGTATTTT.

The chain's CDR3 is CSATGRGQGAYGYTF. CDR3 coding DNA: TGCAGTGCCACCGGGCGGGGACAGGGGGCCTATGGCTACACCTTC. V is TRBV20-1 and J is TRBJ1-2; 12 bases are shared with TRBD1. Germline CDR1 reads DFQATT; CDR2 reads SNEGSKA (reference sequence). The CDR3 totals 15 residues. The J segment lost 4 bases and the V segment lost 6 bases, leaving 9 bases of the junction unmatched.

This clonotype has just a few counts. At one end, the junction sequence differs from germline, possibly due to a read error. This chain connects TRBV20-1 to TRBJ2-3, with TRBD2 identical over 11 bases. Germline values: CDR1 DFQATT, CDR2 SNEGSKA (reference sequence). The CDR3 extends over 17 amino acids. The CDR3 protein is CCARTSGSVLSTDTQYF. The CDR3 coding sequence is TGCTGTGCTAGAACTAGCGGGAGTGTGCTAAGCACAGATACGCAGTATTTT.

The CDR3 bases are TGCAGTGCTAGAGATCTCGGGGTCCCCACAGATACGCAGTATTTT. It yields the protein CSARDLGVPTDTQYF. J is TRBJ2-3 and V is TRBV20-1, with a possible D match to TRBD2 (5 bases). V lost 0 bases and J lost 2, with 12 bases in between. Looked up from germline, CDR1 is DFQATT and CDR2 is SNEGSKA (reference sequence). This CDR3 has 15 residues.

The sample holds a few counts of this clonotype. The chain has TRBV7-2 and TRBJ2-1; the D call may be TRBD1 or TRBD2 (5 bases each). Germline CDR1 reads SGHTA; CDR2 reads FQGNSA. The CDR3 length is 13 residues. V lost 4 bases and J lost 5, with 9 bases in between. CDR3 coding DNA: TGTGCCAGCAGCTCAGGGACGAACAATGAGCAGTTCTTC. It translates to CASSSGTNNEQFF.

This clonotype was observed a few times. The chain carries TRBV12-5 and TRBJ1-3, with D possibly TRBD1 on 6 matching bases. CDR3 length: 16 amino acids. The V end was cut by 3 bases, the J end by 2 bases, with 14 bases between. Germline V lookup: CDR1 LGHNT, CDR2 FRNRAP. CDR3 nucleotides: TGTGCTAGTGGTTTCGGCGATACAGGGACTGGAAACACCATATATTTT. Translating it yields CASGFGDTGTGNTIYF.

V is TRBV7-2 and J is TRBJ2-7; D remains unclear. The V and J ends lost 1 base and 6 bases respectively, with 7 bases between them. In germline, CDR1 is SGHTA, CDR2 FQGNSA. There are 12 residues in the CDR3. The CDR3 nucleotides are TGTGCCAGCAGCTTAGGTGGGATCGAGCAGTACTTC. Its translation: CASSLGGIEQYF.